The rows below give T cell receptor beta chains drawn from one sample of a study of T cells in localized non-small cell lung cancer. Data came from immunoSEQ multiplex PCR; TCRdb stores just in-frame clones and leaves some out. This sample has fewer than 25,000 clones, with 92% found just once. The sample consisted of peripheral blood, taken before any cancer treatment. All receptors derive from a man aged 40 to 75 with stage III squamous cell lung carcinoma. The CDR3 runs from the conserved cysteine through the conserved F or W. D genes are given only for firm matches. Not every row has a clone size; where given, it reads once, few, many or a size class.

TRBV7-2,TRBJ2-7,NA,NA,TGTGCCAGCAGCCCCTCCGTGGCTACCCCCTACGAGCAGTACTTC,CASSPSVATPYEQYF
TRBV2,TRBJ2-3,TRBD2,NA,TGTGCCAGCAGCCTTAGCGGGGTAACAGATACGCAGTATTTT,CASSLSGVTDTQYF
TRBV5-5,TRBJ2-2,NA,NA,TGTGCCAGCAACGACGGTTGGACACCGAACACCGGGGAGCTGTTTTTT,CASNDGWTPNTGELFF
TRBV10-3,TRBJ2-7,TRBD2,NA,TGTGCCATCGCGGGGGACTCCTACGAGCAGTACTTC,CAIAGDSYEQYF
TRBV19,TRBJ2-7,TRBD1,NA,TGTGCCAGTAGTATAGAGGGGACAGCCTGGCAGTACTTC,CASSIEGTAWQYF
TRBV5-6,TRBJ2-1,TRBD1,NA,TGTGCCAGCAGCGTTGGACAGGGGGCATTGGTGCAGTTCTTC,CASSVGQGALVQFF
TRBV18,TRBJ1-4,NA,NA,TGTGCCAGCTCACCGGGAAGGGCTAATGAAAAACTGTTTTTT,CASSPGRANEKLFF
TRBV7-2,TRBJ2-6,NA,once,TGTGCCAGCAGCTTGAGGGGCCCCACCTCTGGGGCCAACGTCCTGACTTTC,CASSLRGPTSGANVLTF
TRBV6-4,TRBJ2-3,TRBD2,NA,TGTGCCAGCAGTCCTCGGGGGACTAGCGGAACAGATACGCAGTATTTT,CASSPRGTSGTDTQYF
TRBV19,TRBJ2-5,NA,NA,TGTGCCAGTAGAGCCCTTGGAGAGACCCAGTACTTC,CASRALGETQYF
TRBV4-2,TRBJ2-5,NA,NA,TGTGCCAGCAGCCAAGTGCGGGCAGAAAAAGAGACCCAGTACTTC,CASSQVRAEKETQYF
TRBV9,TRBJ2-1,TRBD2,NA,TGTGCCAGCAGCGTAAGCGGGACTAGCGGAAATGAGCAGCTCTTC,CASSVSGTSGNEQLF
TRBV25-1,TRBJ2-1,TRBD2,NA,TGTGCCAGCAGTGAATTGGCTAGCGGGAGTTACAATGAGCAGTTCTTC,CASSELASGSYNEQFF
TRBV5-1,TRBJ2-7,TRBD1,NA,TGCGCCAGCAGCCCGGACAGGGGGTACGAGCAGTACTTC,CASSPDRGYEQYF
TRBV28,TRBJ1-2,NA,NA,TGTGCCAGCAGTCCTCAATGGACGGGGGGAGGCTACACCTTC,CASSPQWTGGGYTF
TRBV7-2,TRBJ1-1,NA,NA,TGTGCCAGCAGCTCGGACCGGGGAACTGAAGCTTTCTTT,CASSSDRGTEAFF
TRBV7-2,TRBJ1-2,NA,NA,TGTGCCAGCAGCTTATCGGCAGCTCCCCCTCCTTATGGCTACACCTTC,CASSLSAAPPPYGYTF
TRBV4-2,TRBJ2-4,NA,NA,TGTGCCAGCAGCCAAGGAGGTGCGGCCAACATTCAGTACTTC,CASSQGGAANIQYF
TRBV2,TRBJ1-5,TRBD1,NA,TGTGCCAGCAGTCCGGGACAGGGGGGCCAGCCCCAGCATTTT,CASSPGQGGQPQHF
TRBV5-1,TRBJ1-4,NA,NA,TGCGCCAGCAGCTTGGACAGCGTTAATGAAAAACTGTTTTTT,CASSLDSVNEKLFF
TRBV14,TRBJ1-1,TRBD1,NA,TGTGCCAGCATCGTCGACAGGGGGAATTACACTGAAGCTTTCTTT,CASIVDRGNYTEAFF
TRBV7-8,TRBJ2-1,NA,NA,TGTGCCAGCAGCACCGGAGGTAACCGCTACAATGAGCAGTTCTTC,CASSTGGNRYNEQFF
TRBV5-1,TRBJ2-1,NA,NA,TGCGCCAGCAGCTTGGCCGGCTCCATCGCTTCGGATGAGCAGTTCTTC,CASSLAGSIASDEQFF
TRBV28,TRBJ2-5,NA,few,TGTGCCAGCAGTCAGACTTTCTTTGGGGAGACCCAGTACTTC,CASSQTFFGETQYF
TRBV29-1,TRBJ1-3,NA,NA,TGCAGCGTTGAATCCTACGGGGCGAAAGGAATTGGGGGTTCTGGAAACACCATATATTTT,CSVESYGAKGIGGSGNTIYF
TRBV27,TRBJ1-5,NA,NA,TGTGCCAGCAGTACCCGGGACAGCAATCAGCCCCAGCATTTT,CASSTRDSNQPQHF
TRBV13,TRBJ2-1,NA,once,TGTGCCAGCAGCTGGGTCAGGGGTGAGCAGTTCTTC,CASSWVRGEQFF
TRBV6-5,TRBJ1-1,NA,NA,TGTGCCAGCAGTTACCATACAGACGAAGCTTTCTTT,CASSYHTDEAFF
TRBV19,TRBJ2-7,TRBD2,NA,TGTGCCACCCGAGCGGGAGGTAACGAGCAGTACTTC,CATRAGGNEQYF
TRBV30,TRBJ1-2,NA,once,TGTGCCTGGAGTGTTTTGGGGGTAAAGGGTGGCTACACCTTC,CAWSVLGVKGGYTF
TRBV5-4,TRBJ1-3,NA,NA,TGTGCCAGCAGCTTGGAGGGCCCTGGAAACACCATATATTTT,CASSLEGPGNTIYF
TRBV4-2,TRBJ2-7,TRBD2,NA,TGTGCCAGCAGCCAAGGGGCTAGCGGGGGGGCGTACGAGCAGTACTTC,CASSQGASGGAYEQYF
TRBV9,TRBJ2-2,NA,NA,TGTGCCAGCAGCGTAGAGGGCACGGGCGGGGAGCTGTTTTTT,CASSVEGTGGELFF
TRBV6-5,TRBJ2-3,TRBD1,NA,TGTGCCAGCAGTGTAGTACAGGGGGATACGCAGTATTTT,CASSVVQGDTQYF
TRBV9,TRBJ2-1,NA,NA,TGTGCCAGCAGCGCCACTCCTTACGGGGGTCTTTCCTACAATGAGCAGTTCTTC,CASSATPYGGLSYNEQFF
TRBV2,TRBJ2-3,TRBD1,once,TGTGCCAGCCGACAGGGTTTTACAGATACGCAGTATTTT,CASRQGFTDTQYF
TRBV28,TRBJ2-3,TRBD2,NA,TGTGCCAGCAGTTTTATAGCGGGACCAGATACGCAGTATTTT,CASSFIAGPDTQYF
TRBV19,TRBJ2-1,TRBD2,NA,TGTGCCAGTAGTCTTGGGACTAGCGGTCAGCAGTTCTTC,CASSLGTSGQQFF
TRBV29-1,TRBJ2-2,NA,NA,TGCAGCGTTGCATTCGGAGGGTCGAACACCGGGGAGCTGTTTTTT,CSVAFGGSNTGELFF
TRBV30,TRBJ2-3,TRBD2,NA,TGTGCCTGGAGTTCAAGCGGGAGTGTAAATACGCAGTATTTT,CAWSSSGSVNTQYF
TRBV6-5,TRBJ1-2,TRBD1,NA,TGTGCCAGTCGTGTCCCAGGGGGCGCGGGCTATGGCTACACCTTC,CASRVPGGAGYGYTF
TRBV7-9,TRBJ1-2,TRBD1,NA,TGTGCCAGCAGCTTGAGGGGGCGCGATTATGGCTACACCTTC,CASSLRGRDYGYTF
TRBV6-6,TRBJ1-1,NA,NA,TGTGCCAGCAGTGCAGGGGAAGACACTGAAGCTTTCTTT,CASSAGEDTEAFF
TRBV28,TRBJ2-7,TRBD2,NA,TGTGCCAGCAGTTTAGGGACTAGCGGGAGTCAAGGCTCCTACGAGCAGTACTTC,CASSLGTSGSQGSYEQYF
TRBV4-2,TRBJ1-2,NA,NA,TGTGCCAGCAGCCAAGTAACCGGGAAACAGGACTATGGCTACACCTTC,CASSQVTGKQDYGYTF
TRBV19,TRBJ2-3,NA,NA,TGTGCCAGTGCCCCCCGGGACACCAGCACAGATACGCAGTATTTT,CASAPRDTSTDTQYF
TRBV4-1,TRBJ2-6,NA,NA,TGCGCCAGCAGCCAAGTTGGCAGGTCCTCTGGGGCCAACGTCCTGACTTTC,CASSQVGRSSGANVLTF
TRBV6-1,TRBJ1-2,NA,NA,TGTGCCAGCAGTGAACTTATTAACTATGGCTACACCTTC,CASSELINYGYTF
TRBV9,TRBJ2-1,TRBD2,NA,TGTGCCAGCAGCGTAGAGCCTAGCGGGGGGTCAAATGAGCAGTTCTTC,CASSVEPSGGSNEQFF
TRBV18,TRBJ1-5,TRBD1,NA,TGTGCCAGCTCACCAGGGACAGGGGGCATTCAGCCCCAGCATTTT,CASSPGTGGIQPQHF